This T cell receptor beta chain was sequenced in a study of technical replicates of blood from a few donors. Germline values: CDR1 SGHNT, CDR2 YYREEE (reference sequence). V dropped 0 bases and J dropped 0; count of bases not matched to a gene: 8. This CDR3 region has 18 residues. The method was immunoSEQ multiplex PCR; TCRdb's version includes in-frame clones alone and lacks a portion of them. The sample records approximately 70,000 clones, roughly 90% being singletons. Input material: T cells isolated from PBMCs. The chain links TRBV5-4 to TRBJ1-3, with 8 bases matching TRBD1. This receptor was taken from a human donor in good health. The CDR3, as DNA: TGTGCCAGCAGCTTGGAGGGACAGGCCTTTAGCTCTGGAAACACCATATATTTT. Encoded protein: CASSLEGQAFSSGNTIYF.